Each of the 19 T cell receptor beta chains below was sequenced from the same sample in a study of human T cells and chemical hapten exposure. MiXCR, applied by TCRdb to the RACE reads, yields one record per CDR3 protein. The table includes about 120,000 distinct CDR3 sequences, roughly an eighth detected once. The time point is: patch test 1, 2 weeks after DPC sensitization. Treatment in this sample: therapeutic diphenylcyclopropenone sensitization with weekly scalp DPC. Source: whole blood, taken in connection with sensitization to the hapten diphenylcyclopropenone (DPC). The receptors shown here come from a man younger than 30 with alopecia areata. Some clones in this sample may be carry-over from other donors' samples.

This clonotype came up a few times. The chain has TRBV29-1 and TRBJ1-2; tentatively, D is TRBD1 (5 bases). V lost 4 bases to trimming and J lost 0 bases, with 12 bases between them. The CDR3 spans 14 residues. Germline CDR1 reads SQVTM; CDR2 reads ANQGSEA. DNA of the CDR3: TGCAGCGTTGGAGGGACGGGTCCTAACTATGGCTACACCTTC. Encoded protein: CSVGGTGPNYGYTF.

There are a few counts of this clonotype. This chain connects TRBV12-3 or TRBV12-4 to TRBJ2-2; D is unresolved. Trimming pared 10 bases from V and 1 base from J, leaving 16 bases between. The CDR3 is 15 residues long. Here the CDR3 reads CATELGNENTGELFF. The CDR3 DNA reads TGTGCCACCGAGTTAGGGAACGAGAACACCGGGGAGCTGTTTTTT.

V is TRBV7-3 and J is TRBJ2-2; TRBD1 matches 8 bases. The CDR3 has 14 residues. The V segment lost 5 bases and the J segment 4 bases; nucleotides outside the gene matches: 3. Per germline, CDR1 SGHTA and CDR2 FQGTGA. In DNA form, the CDR3 reads TGTGCCAGCAGCCCAGGGGGCCCCACCGGGGAGCTGTTTTTT. Translated: CASSPGGPTGELFF.

This clonotype was counted only a few times. The rearrangement links TRBV20-1 to TRBJ2-1; tentative D call: TRBD2 (6 bases). Per the germline V gene, CDR1 is DFQATT and CDR2 is SNEGSKA (reference sequence). The CDR3 contains 14 residues. Between the trimmed V and J ends, which lost 2 bases and 6 bases, there was a span of 14 bases. CDR3 sequence (DNA): TGCAGTGCTAGAATGGCTAGCGCCATCAATGAGCAGTTCTTC. Residues: CSARMASAINEQFF.

This clonotype occurred a few times. This chain connects TRBV7-2 to TRBJ2-7, with no clear D. The germline CDR1 and CDR2 sequences are SGHTA and FQGNSA. V lost 4 bases and J 5 bases, leaving 9 bases between the germline ends. This CDR3 spans 12 amino acids. The chain's CDR3 is CASSSPFDEQYF. Written as DNA, the CDR3 is TGTGCCAGCAGCTCCCCTTTTGACGAGCAGTACTTC.

This clonotype occurred a few times. The rearrangement joins TRBV12-3 or TRBV12-4 to TRBJ1-2; D call uncertain. V lost 4 bases to trimming and J lost 5 bases, with 17 bases between them. The CDR3 consists of 15 residues. The CDR3 DNA is TGTGCCAGCAGTTACGCACGTGTCGGTAGTTATGGCTACACCTTC. Protein sequence: CASSYARVGSYGYTF.

The rearrangement uses TRBV4-3 and TRBJ1-1, with D unresolved. Trimming stripped 2 bases from V and 1 base from J, with 5 bases between. The CDR3 covers 13 residues. Looked up from germline, CDR1 is LGHNA and CDR2 is YSLEER. The CDR3 bases are TGCGCCAGCAGCCAATACGGGAACACTGAAGCTTTCTTT. It is translated as CASSQYGNTEAFF.

In this sample, this clonotype turned up a few times. The rearrangement links TRBV28 to TRBJ2-1; D may be TRBD1 (6 bases). Germline V gene sequence: CDR1 MDHEN, CDR2 SYDVKM. V was trimmed by 8 bases and J by 7 bases, leaving 18 bases between them. The CDR3 contains 14 residues. The CDR3: CASDKGGIRNEQFF. The CDR3 bases are TGTGCCAGCGATAAAGGGGGAATCAGGAATGAGCAGTTCTTC. The variable domain in full, completed from reference TRBV28 and TRBJ2-1, reads DVKVTQSSRYLVKRTGEKVFLECVQDMDHENMFWYRQDPGLGLRLIYFSYDVKMKEKGDIPEGYSVSREKKERFSLILESASTNQTSMYLCASDKGGIRNEQFFGPGTRLTVL.

The rearrangement joins TRBV28 to TRBJ1-2; TRBD1 matches 8 bases. The CDR3 sequence is 14 residues long. V lost 6 bases and J lost 6; bases outside the gene matches: 9. Germline CDR1 and CDR2: MDHEN and SYDVKM. The CDR3 loop is CASSRVRTGNGYTF. The CDR3 nucleotides are TGTGCCAGCAGCCGAGTAAGGACAGGGAATGGCTACACCTTC.

Many counts were recorded for this clonotype. V and J are TRBV24-1 and TRBJ1-2; unclear D gene. The germline V gene encodes CDR1 KGHDR and CDR2 SFDVKD. The CDR3 totals 15 residues. V shed 4 bases and J shed 2 bases, with 13 bases lying between them. This CDR3 reads CATSDARRENYGYTF. The CDR3 DNA sequence: TGTGCCACCAGTGACGCTAGAAGAGAGAACTATGGCTACACCTTC.

In its sample, this clonotype was seen a few times. The V and J genes are TRBV7-9 and TRBJ1-1; D may be TRBD1 (6 bases). This CDR3 is 12 amino acids long. Trimming stripped 4 bases from V and 8 bases from J, with 11 bases between. Germline loops: CDR1 SEHNR, CDR2 FQNEAQ (reference sequence). The CDR3 region is CASSYRQVEAFF. Here the CDR3 DNA reads TGTGCCAGCAGCTACAGACAGGTAGAAGCTTTCTTT.

This clonotype was detected a few times. The junction and the germline gene differ at one end; a read error may be behind it. The chain links TRBV6-6 to TRBJ2-3; perhaps TRBD1 as D (6 bases). Germline CDR1 is MNHNY and CDR2 is SVGAGI (reference sequence). The CDR3 sequence is 15 residues long. CDR3: CASRRADSPTNTQYF. In DNA, the CDR3 is TGTGCCAGCAGGAGGGCGGACAGCCCCACAAATACGCAGTATTTT.

This clonotype was counted many times. The chain recombines TRBV9 with TRBJ2-5, with D unresolved. The ends were cut back, 4 bases at V and 3 bases at J, with 13 bases in the middle. CDR3 length: 14 residues. Germline-derived CDR1 and CDR2 are SGDLS and YYNGEE. CDR3 sequence: CASSSETFKETQYF. The CDR3 region has the DNA TGTGCCAGCAGCTCCGAGACTTTTAAAGAGACCCAGTACTTC.

This clonotype has more than one count but fewer than ten. The CDR3 spells CASHIAGGQSEQFF. The CDR3 DNA reads TGTGCTAGCCACATAGCGGGGGGGCAGAGTGAGCAGTTCTTC. The V and J genes are TRBV12-5 and TRBJ2-1, with 11 bases matching TRBD2. CDR1 and CDR2 (germline): LGHNT, FRNRAP. The CDR3 covers 14 residues. V gave up 9 bases and J gave up 9 bases; unmatched junction bases: 10.

The CDR3 spells CASSRPGTTNYGYTF. CDR3 sequence (DNA): TGTGCCAGCAGCCGACCCGGGACAACGAACTATGGCTACACCTTC. The V call is TRBV3-1, the J call TRBJ1-2; D might be TRBD1 (6 bases). This CDR3 region has 15 residues. Trimming stripped 4 bases from V and 2 bases from J, with 14 bases between. Germline V CDR1 and CDR2: LGHDT, YNNKEL (reference sequence).

This clonotype was counted between two and nine times. The rearrangement joins TRBV6-2 or TRBV6-3 to TRBJ2-2; 9 bases are a match to TRBD2. The CDR3 has 17 amino acids. V gave up 4 bases and J gave up 0 bases; unmatched junction bases: 6. CDR1 is MNHEY and CDR2 is SVGEGT in the germline V gene. CDR3 sequence (DNA): TGTGCCAGCAGTTCCCGACTAGCGGTAACGAACACCGGGGAGCTGTTTTTT. Protein: CASSSRLAVTNTGELFF.

This clonotype was detected only a few times. The J gene is TRBJ2-4, the V gene TRBV6-2 or TRBV6-3, with 8 bases that match TRBD2. Germline V CDR1 and CDR2: MNHEY, SVGEGT. This CDR3 region has 15 residues. With 2 bases clipped from V and 7 bases from J, the junction kept 7 bases outside the gene matches. CDR3 amino acids: CASSYTWTSPNIQYF. CDR3 nucleotides: TGTGCCAGCAGTTACACCTGGACTAGCCCCAACATTCAGTACTTC.

This clonotype was detected ten times or more. This chain joins TRBV24-1 and TRBJ1-1; D remains ambiguous. The germline V gene encodes CDR1 KGHDR and CDR2 SFDVKD. This CDR3 is 14 amino acids long. V was trimmed by 7 bases and J by 3 bases, leaving 14 bases between them. This CDR3 is CATRQSGLDTEAFF. The CDR3 bases are TGTGCCACCAGACAGAGTGGCTTGGACACTGAAGCTTTCTTT.

This clonotype has ten or more counts. The J gene is TRBJ2-7, the V gene TRBV7-3, with D possibly being TRBD2 (6 bases). The length of the CDR3 is 15 residues. V lost 5 bases and J lost 7, with 21 bases in between. Germline V gene data show CDR1 as SGHTA and CDR2 as FQGTGA. The CDR3 nucleotides read TGTGCCAGCAGCCCAACCGAGGGAGGTGTTGTAGAGCAGTACTTC. Amino acids: CASSPTEGGVVEQYF.